Presented here are 14 T cell receptor beta chains from one specimen sequenced in a study of cytomegalovirus exposure and HLA in healthy donors. Produced via immunoSEQ multiplex PCR; TCRdb's table is partial and in-frame only. The table has 150,000 to 200,000 clones, around 86% seen once. Source material: PBMCs. Source of these receptors: a man younger than 35 in good health and CMV-seropositive.

The chain combines TRBV4-2 with TRBJ1-3; TRBD1 agrees at 7 bases. The germline V gene has CDR1 LGHNA and CDR2 YNFKEQ. J was trimmed by 2 bases and V by 1 base; bases with no gene match: 2. The CDR3 is 15 amino acids. Here the CDR3 reads CASSQVGQAGNTIYF. CDR3 in DNA: TGTGCCAGCAGCCAAGTTGGACAGGCTGGAAACACCATATATTTT.

This chain joins TRBV27 and TRBJ1-1; maybe TRBD1 (5 bases). V dropped 5 bases and J dropped 8 bases, with 18 bases sitting between them. This CDR3 has 14 residues. Germline V gives CDR1 MNHEY, CDR2 SMNVEV (reference sequence). The CDR3 loop is CASSPVGTGREAFF. The CDR3 bases are TGTGCCAGCAGTCCTGTGGGCACAGGTAGGGAAGCTTTCTTT.

This clone was recorded once. V usage is TRBV12-5 and J usage is TRBJ2-1; D is possibly TRBD2 (6 bases). The CDR3 has 13 amino acids. Trimming took 5 bases from V and 8 from J, leaving 13 bases between them. Germline CDR1 and CDR2: LGHNT and FRNRAP. Here the CDR3 reads CASGRGGFDEQFF. The CDR3 DNA reads as TGTGCTAGTGGTCGTGGGGGGTTTGATGAGCAGTTCTTC.

V gene TRBV7-9 combines with J gene TRBJ1-1; a weak D match, TRBD1 (6 bases). V lost 5 bases to trimming and J lost 0 bases, with 10 bases between them. The CDR3 loop spans 14 amino acids. Germline lookup yields CDR1 SEHNR and CDR2 FQNEAQ (reference sequence). CDR3 region: CASSKQGLNTEAFF. For the CDR3, the DNA is TGTGCCAGCAGCAAACAGGGCTTGAACACTGAAGCTTTCTTT.

CDR3 sequence reads: CAWVAGGNYEQYF. The CDR3 region has the DNA TGTGCCTGGGTTGCGGGGGGGAACTACGAGCAGTACTTC. The chain joins TRBV30 to TRBJ2-7; 9 nucleotides match TRBD2. Germline CDR1 GTSNPN, CDR2 SVGIG (reference sequence). V lost 5 bases and J lost 3; bases outside the gene matches: 5. The CDR3 has 13 residues.

V usage is TRBV5-4 and J usage is TRBJ2-7, with D tentatively TRBD1 (7 bases). With 5 bases removed from V and 3 bases from J, the gap between germline ends came to 21 bases. The germline CDR1 and CDR2 sequences are SGHNT and YYREEE (reference sequence). This CDR3 region has 16 residues. Here the CDR3 reads CASRGGKGATGYEQYF. CDR3 sequence (DNA): TGTGCCAGCAGAGGGGGGAAGGGGGCAACAGGCTACGAGCAGTACTTC.

The chain uses TRBV6-4 and TRBJ1-2; D call uncertain. Germline CDR1 is MRHNA and CDR2 is SNTAGT. The CDR3 contains 12 residues. V dropped 6 bases and J dropped 11 bases, with 16 bases sitting between them. CDR3 sequence reads: CASSMGGPIYTF. DNA of the CDR3: TGTGCCAGCAGCATGGGAGGACCGATATACACCTTC.

The chain is built from TRBV27 and TRBJ2-1; 8 bases fit TRBD2. CDR1 is MNHEY, CDR2 SMNVEV, per germline (reference sequence). The J segment lost 8 bases and the V segment lost 8 bases, leaving 5 bases of the junction unmatched. This CDR3 is 12 amino acids long. Written as DNA, the CDR3 is TGTGCCAGCTGCCGGGGGGGGGATGAGCAGTTCTTC. It codes for CASCRGGDEQFF.

This chain uses TRBV6-1 with TRBJ2-1; D is perhaps TRBD1 (5 bases). Looked up from germline, CDR1 is MNHNS and CDR2 is SASEGT. CDR3 size: 15 residues. V gave up 6 bases and J gave up 4 bases, with 16 bases separating them. The CDR3 DNA reads as TGTGCCAGCAGCGAAAGGACATCTAATTACAATGAGCAGTTCTTC. It codes for CASSERTSNYNEQFF.

In nucleotides, the CDR3 is TGTGCCAGCAGCTCCCCCCCCGACAGACATTATAATTCACCCCTCCACTTT. Protein product: CASSSPPDRHYNSPLHF. The rearrangement uses TRBV7-2 and TRBJ1-6; D is perhaps TRBD1 (5 bases). Per the germline V gene, CDR1 is SGHTA and CDR2 is FQGNSA. This CDR3 spans 17 amino acids. Trimming took off 4 bases at V and 4 bases at J, with 17 bases between the two ends.

The CDR3 here is CATSRGSSGASEAFF. CDR3 DNA: TGTGCCACCAGCAGAGGTTCATCAGGGGCTTCTGAAGCTTTCTTT. V and J are TRBV15 and TRBJ1-1, with D possibly matching TRBD1 (6 bases). The germline V and J ends were trimmed by 1 base and 6 bases, with 15 bases remaining between them. This CDR3 is built from 15 residues. Germline values: CDR1 LNHNV, CDR2 YYDKDF (reference sequence). Supplemented by reference TRBV15 and TRBJ1-1, the full variable domain reads DAMVIQNPRYQVTQFGKPVTLSCSQTLNHNVMYWYQQKSSQAPKLLFHYYDKDFNNEADTPDNFQSRRPNTSFCFLDIRSPGLGDTAMYLCATSRGSSGASEAFFGQGTRLTVV.

This rearrangement joins TRBV7-8 to TRBJ2-7; 8 nucleotides agree with TRBD2. The J segment lost 6 bases and the V segment lost 6 bases, leaving 7 bases of the junction unmatched. This CDR3 region has 13 residues. The V gene's germline CDR1 is SGHVS and CDR2 FQNEAQ. The chain's CDR3 is CASSISGGGEQYF. For the CDR3, the DNA is TGTGCCAGCAGTATATCGGGGGGGGGCGAGCAGTACTTC.

A single count supports this clone. The chain combines TRBV7-6 with TRBJ1-6, with 7 bases matching TRBD1. The CDR3 spans 13 residues. Germline lookup yields CDR1 SGHVS and CDR2 FNYEAQ. V was pared by 10 bases and J by 6 bases, with 6 bases of the junction left unmatched. CDR3 sequence reads: CATRPGGNSPLHF. The CDR3 DNA reads as TGTGCCACCCGGCCAGGGGGTAATTCACCCCTCCACTTT.

The chain couples TRBV5-6 to TRBJ2-7; weak D call: TRBD1 (6 bases). Trimming shortened V by 4 bases and J by 2 bases, and 16 bases separated the two germline ends. The CDR3 runs to 15 residues. CDR1 and CDR2 (germline): SGHDT, YYEEEE. CDR3 sequence: CASSHEIRGTYEQYF. DNA of the CDR3: TGTGCCAGCAGCCACGAAATAAGGGGGACCTACGAGCAGTACTTC.